This T cell receptor beta chain was identified during a study of beta chain features in type 1 diabetes. Regarding the study as a whole: All four CD4+ subsets from Type 1 diabetes patients carried moderately but significantly shorter TCRB CDR3s.

As regards this clone: Its matching antigen is unknown.

Reverse transcribing all isolated RNA meant expressed TCRB transcripts were sequenced. The assay was immunoSEQ multiplex PCR, and TCRdb's table has in-frame clones only and misses some. The sample holds more than 300,000 clones; approximately 10% are singletons and the top ten take around 1%. Trimming shortened V by 8 bases and J by 0 bases, and 2 bases separated the two germline ends. Per germline, CDR1 MDHEN and CDR2 SYDVKM. This CDR3 contains 12 residues. This TCR was sampled from a man aged 30-40 years with type 1 diabetes. This chain connects TRBV28 to TRBJ2-6, with no clear D. Source material: central memory CD4+ T cells from blood. The CDR3 region is CASYSGANVLTF. In nucleotides, the CDR3 is TGTGCCAGCTACTCTGGGGCCAACGTCCTGACTTTC.